The 20 T cell receptor beta chains in this list originate from one sample, sequenced in a study of T cell responses to AZD1222 COVID-19 vaccine. Clones were sequenced by immunoSEQ multiplex PCR, and TCRdb holds only the in-frame ones, with some missing. The sample lists about 120,000 clones; around 86% were seen once. This specimen consisted of peripheral blood, obtained on day 0 of AZD1222 vaccination. Receptors were obtained from an adult in good health.

The chain couples TRBV29-1 to TRBJ2-7, with a possible D match to TRBD2 (6 bases). Trimming pared 4 bases from V and 2 bases from J, leaving 9 bases between. This CDR3 spans 12 amino acids. The germline V gene encodes CDR1 SQVTM and CDR2 ANQGSEA. The CDR3 protein is CSVGEVAYEQYF. In DNA form, the CDR3 reads TGCAGCGTTGGGGAGGTCGCCTACGAGCAGTACTTC.

V gene TRBV5-1 combines with J gene TRBJ1-2, with D possibly matching TRBD1 (6 bases). Trimming shortened V by 2 bases and J by 5 bases, and 10 bases separated the two germline ends. Germline CDR1 and CDR2: SGHRS and YFSETQ. This CDR3 is 13 amino acids long. CDR3 sequence reads: CASSFGGAYGYTF. CDR3 coding DNA: TGCGCCAGCAGCTTTGGGGGGGCGTATGGCTACACCTTC.

The chain is built from TRBV11-2 and TRBJ1-3; D is unclear. V dropped 4 bases and J dropped 0 bases, with 22 bases sitting between them. The CDR3 spans 19 residues. Germline CDR1 SGHAT, CDR2 FQNNGV. The CDR3 region has the DNA TGTGCCAGCAGCTCAAAATCCATAGCCACATTCGACTCTGGAAACACCATATATTTT. Protein product: CASSSKSIATFDSGNTIYF. Combining the CDR3 with reference TRBV11-2 and TRBJ1-3 gives the whole variable domain EAGVAQSPRYKIIEKRQSVAFWCNPISGHATLYWYQQILGQGPKLLIQFQNNGVVDDSQLPKDRFSAERLKGVDSTLKIQPAKLEDSAVYLCASSSKSIATFDSGNTIYFGEGSWLTVV.

The chain employs TRBV19 and TRBJ2-2; D possibly corresponds to TRBD1 (5 bases). CDR1 and CDR2 from the germline V gene are LNHDA and SQIVND (reference sequence). CDR3 size: 16 residues. Deletions cut 3 bases from V and 0 bases from J, with 11 bases between. The CDR3: CASSIPRQTNTGELFF. CDR3 bases: TGTGCCAGTAGTATCCCCCGACAGACGAACACCGGGGAGCTGTTTTTT.

This chain connects TRBV7-9 to TRBJ2-7; D may be TRBD1 (6 bases). The germline gives CDR1 SEHNR, CDR2 FQNEAQ (reference sequence). Trimming shortened V by 5 bases and J by 3 bases, and 17 bases separated the two germline ends. CDR3 length equals 15 residues. The CDR3 DNA is TGTGCCAGCAGCCTTAACACAGGGTTGGTCTACGAGCAGTACTTC. Protein product: CASSLNTGLVYEQYF.

The chain recombines TRBV6-6 with TRBJ2-6; 7 bases are shared with TRBD1. The CDR3 spans 15 residues. Germline V gene data show CDR1 as MNHNY and CDR2 as SVGAGI (reference sequence). Germline trimming cut 4 bases from V and 4 bases from J; bases unmatched to any gene: 4. The CDR3 DNA follows: TGTGCCAGCAGTTCGGACAGGTCAGGGGCCAACGTCCTGACTTTC. As protein: CASSSDRSGANVLTF.

The CDR3 DNA is TGTGCCAGCTCACCACGGGTTTTGGCAAACTATGGCTACACCTTC. Amino acids: CASSPRVLANYGYTF. The rearrangement joins TRBV18 to TRBJ1-2; D gene uncertain. The V gene's germline CDR1 is KGHSH and CDR2 LQKENI. Trimming removed 1 base from V and 2 bases from J, with 11 bases in between. The CDR3 has 15 amino acids.

This sequence joins TRBV6-5 and TRBJ1-2; D may be TRBD1 (5 bases). The CDR3 length is 12 residues. Per germline, CDR1 MNHEY and CDR2 SVGAGI. V shed 10 bases and J shed 8 bases, with 17 bases lying between them. CDR3 DNA sequence: TGTGCCATTAAGGGGCGCGATAAAGGCTACACCTTC. As protein: CAIKGRDKGYTF.

The chain recombines TRBV6-5 with TRBJ1-2; 7 positions match TRBD1. In germline, CDR1 is MNHEY, CDR2 SVGAGI. CDR3 size: 14 residues. The ends lost 8 bases at V and 7 bases at J; junction bases unmatched: 13. CDR3: CASSNQGGGGGYTF. The CDR3 DNA reads as TGTGCCAGCTCTAACCAAGGAGGGGGCGGTGGCTACACCTTC.

The gene calls are TRBV12-3 or TRBV12-4 and TRBJ2-7, with 8 bases fitting TRBD1. After removal of 5 bases from V and 6 bases from J, the junction contained 6 bases not matched to a gene. The CDR3 is 13 residues long. The CDR3 sequence: CASSKDRVAEQYF. CDR3 coding DNA: TGTGCCAGCAGTAAGGACAGGGTGGCCGAGCAGTACTTC.

This chain connects TRBV27 to TRBJ1-2, with no clear D. Between the trimmed V and J ends, which lost 5 bases and 5 bases, there was a span of 15 bases. The CDR3 extends over 14 amino acids. Germline CDR1 MNHEY, CDR2 SMNVEV (reference sequence). CDR3 loop: CASSHEGRHYGYTF. For the CDR3, the DNA is TGTGCCAGCAGTCACGAGGGCAGGCATTATGGCTACACCTTC.

The chain joins TRBV6-4 to TRBJ2-3; TRBD2 aligns across 9 bases. This CDR3 has 17 amino acids. Per the germline V gene, CDR1 is MRHNA and CDR2 is SNTAGT. The junction had 6 bases not matched to a gene; V was cut back by 0 bases and J by 2 bases. The CDR3 sequence is CASSDSASGDNTDTQYF. DNA of the CDR3: TGTGCCAGCAGTGACTCAGCTAGCGGGGACAACACAGATACGCAGTATTTT.

This chain links TRBV10-3 with TRBJ2-7; D not resolved. V lost 7 bases to trimming and J lost 0 bases, with 13 bases between them. The CDR3 runs to 14 residues. The V gene's germline CDR1 is ENHRY and CDR2 SYGVKD. The CDR3 DNA follows: TGTGCCATCAAGAGTGTCGGCGGCTCCTACGAGCAGTACTTC. Protein product: CAIKSVGGSYEQYF.

This clone came up once. The V gene is TRBV19, the J gene TRBJ1-1; perhaps TRBD1 as D (6 bases). The CDR3 consists of 14 residues. Trimming removed 2 bases from V and 2 bases from J, with 9 bases in between. Germline CDR1 reads LNHDA; CDR2 reads SQIVND (reference sequence). For the CDR3, the DNA is TGTGCCAGTAGTATAACGGGGGGCAACACTGAAGCTTTCTTT. Translation gives CASSITGGNTEAFF.

The rearrangement uses TRBV2 and TRBJ1-1, with D possibly being TRBD1 (5 bases). V shed 10 bases and J shed 9 bases, with 21 bases lying between them. This CDR3 is built from 13 residues. CDR1 is SNHLY, CDR2 FYNNEI, per germline. The CDR3 coding sequence is TGTGCCATCCGTTCGATAGACAGCCGGAAAGCTTTCTTT. It is translated as CAIRSIDSRKAFF.

The chain links TRBV12-5 to TRBJ1-1; D is perhaps TRBD1 (6 bases). This CDR3 contains 15 residues. Germline CDR1 and CDR2: LGHNT and FRNRAP. V lost 0 bases to trimming and J lost 0 bases, with 8 bases between them. The CDR3 region has the DNA TGTGCTAGTGGTTTGGTAACAGGGATGAACACTGAAGCTTTCTTT. Protein: CASGLVTGMNTEAFF. The full variable domain, completed using reference TRBV12-5 and TRBJ1-1, is DARVTQTPRHKVTEMGQEVTMRCQPILGHNTVFWYRQTMMQGLELLAYFRNRAPLDDSGMPKDRFSAEMPDATLATLKIQPSEPRDSAVYFCASGLVTGMNTEAFFGQGTRLTVV.

As to this clone: The same CDR3 also results from other DNA sequences found in this sample. V usage is TRBV12-3 or TRBV12-4 and J usage is TRBJ2-7; no clear D gene. CDR3 size: 12 residues. The V gene lost 5 bases and the J gene lost 1 base, with 6 bases spanning the gap. This CDR3 reads CASSLFSYEQYF. As DNA, the CDR3 is TGTGCCAGCAGTCTCTTTTCCTACGAGCAGTACTTC.

This chain's CDR3 is CASRTDGVGGNTIYF. As DNA, the CDR3 is TGTGCCAGCAGGACCGATGGCGTTGGTGGAAACACCATATATTTT. This chain links TRBV6-5 with TRBJ1-3; D is unclear. V dropped 6 bases and J dropped 3 bases, with 15 bases sitting between them. There are 15 residues in the CDR3. From germline, CDR1 is MNHEY and CDR2 SVGAGI.

This clone was detected once. The chain has TRBV19 and TRBJ2-6, with unresolved D. Trimming removed 4 bases from V and 0 bases from J, with 10 bases in between. Germline lookup yields CDR1 LNHDA and CDR2 SQIVND (reference sequence). CDR3 length: 16 amino acids. The CDR3 protein is CASSTARISGANVLTF. CDR3 nucleotide sequence: TGTGCCAGTAGTACCGCCCGGATCTCTGGGGCCAACGTCCTGACTTTC.

Remarks on this clone: In the same sample, other DNA sequences code for this CDR3. The chain uses TRBV19 and TRBJ1-1, with D perhaps TRBD1 (5 bases). The CDR3 runs to 12 residues. CDR1 is LNHDA, CDR2 SQIVND, per germline (reference sequence). V dropped 1 base and J dropped 8 bases, with 8 bases sitting between them. The CDR3 spells CASSIGQTEAFF. The CDR3 DNA sequence: TGTGCCAGTAGTATAGGACAGACCGAAGCTTTCTTT.